This is a list of T cell receptor beta chains from one sample in a study of a mutant IDH1 vaccine in newly diagnosed glioma. Here immunoSEQ multiplex PCR was the method, and the copy in TCRdb shows in-frame clones only, minus some. The sample includes about 67,000 clones, about nine tenths of them seen just once. What these receptors recognize is not known. The sample in question was PBMCs, obtained from a glioma patient whose treatment included an IDH1 peptide vaccine. The origin of the receptors is a man aged 40-55 years with glioma. The CDR3 runs from the conserved cysteine through the conserved F or W. The D gene is left open where the match is weak. Not all rows give a size; the values are once, few, many and, for expanded clones, a class.

j_call: TRBJ2-3; v_call: TRBV19; d_call: .; clone_size: once; cdr3_aa: CASSKQASTDTQYF; cdr3_nt: TGTGCCAGTAGTAAGCAGGCTAGCACAGATACGCAGTATTTT
j_call: TRBJ2-1; v_call: TRBV7-9; d_call: .; clone_size: .; cdr3_aa: CASSLAQGGYNEQFF; cdr3_nt: TGTGCCAGCAGCTTAGCACAGGGAGGCTACAATGAGCAGTTCTTC
j_call: TRBJ2-2; v_call: TRBV11-2; d_call: TRBD2; clone_size: .; cdr3_aa: CASIRGANTGELFF; cdr3_nt: TGTGCCAGCATCCGGGGGGCGAACACCGGGGAGCTGTTTTTT
j_call: TRBJ1-1; v_call: TRBV6-1; d_call: .; clone_size: .; cdr3_aa: CASSGGIYTEAFF; cdr3_nt: TGTGCCAGCTCCGGGGGGATCTACACTGAAGCTTTCTTT
j_call: TRBJ1-5; v_call: TRBV2; d_call: .; clone_size: once; cdr3_aa: CASSAGFDQPQHF; cdr3_nt: TGTGCCAGCAGTGCTGGATTTGATCAGCCCCAGCATTTT
j_call: TRBJ2-1; v_call: TRBV11-1; d_call: TRBD2; clone_size: .; cdr3_aa: CASSLAGTSGNEQFF; cdr3_nt: TGTGCCAGCAGCTTAGCTGGGACTAGTGGCAATGAGCAGTTCTTC
j_call: TRBJ1-5; v_call: TRBV19; d_call: .; clone_size: .; cdr3_aa: CASSRQETSNQPQHF; cdr3_nt: TGTGCCAGTAGTAGGCAGGAGACTAGCAATCAGCCCCAGCATTTT
j_call: TRBJ1-2; v_call: TRBV5-4; d_call: TRBD1; clone_size: .; cdr3_aa: CASSRPGQEGYGYTF; cdr3_nt: TGTGCCAGCAGCCGACCGGGACAGGAAGGCTATGGCTACACCTTC
j_call: TRBJ2-7; v_call: TRBV23-1; d_call: TRBD1; clone_size: once; cdr3_aa: CASSQWGQGAHEQYF; cdr3_nt: TGCGCCAGCAGTCAATGGGGACAGGGGGCCCACGAGCAGTACTTC
j_call: TRBJ2-5; v_call: TRBV11-2; d_call: TRBD2; clone_size: .; cdr3_aa: CASRDGTSGGSQETQYF; cdr3_nt: TGTGCCAGCAGGGACGGGACTAGCGGGGGGTCACAAGAGACCCAGTACTTC
j_call: TRBJ1-3; v_call: TRBV5-6; d_call: .; clone_size: .; cdr3_aa: CASSVTGGNTIYF; cdr3_nt: TGTGCCAGCAGCGTGACAGGTGGAAACACCATATATTTT
j_call: TRBJ1-2; v_call: TRBV15; d_call: .; clone_size: .; cdr3_aa: CATSRERLNYGYTF; cdr3_nt: TGTGCCACCAGCAGAGAAAGGCTTAACTATGGCTACACCTTC
j_call: TRBJ1-2; v_call: TRBV7-8; d_call: .; clone_size: .; cdr3_aa: CASSLGGTLYGYTF; cdr3_nt: TGTGCCAGCAGCTTAGGGGGCACACTCTATGGCTACACCTTC
j_call: TRBJ2-1; v_call: TRBV6-5; d_call: .; clone_size: .; cdr3_aa: CASSYGQGPYNEQFF; cdr3_nt: TGTGCCAGCAGTTACGGCCAGGGGCCCTACAATGAGCAGTTCTTC
j_call: TRBJ1-1; v_call: TRBV7-9; d_call: .; clone_size: .; cdr3_aa: CASSLGGPMNTEAFF; cdr3_nt: TGTGCCAGCAGCTTGGGGGGCCCCATGAACACTGAAGCTTTCTTT
j_call: TRBJ2-1; v_call: TRBV11-1; d_call: TRBD1; clone_size: .; cdr3_aa: CASSSNYGTGLYNEQFF; cdr3_nt: TGTGCCAGCAGCTCCAACTATGGGACAGGGCTTTACAATGAGCAGTTCTTC
j_call: TRBJ1-3; v_call: TRBV9; d_call: .; clone_size: .; cdr3_aa: CASSPTPGRANTIYF; cdr3_nt: TGTGCCAGCAGCCCAACCCCAGGGAGAGCGAACACCATATATTTT
j_call: TRBJ1-2; v_call: TRBV2; d_call: TRBD1; clone_size: .; cdr3_aa: CASTQEGQGTYFNYGYTF; cdr3_nt: TGTGCCAGCACTCAAGAGGGACAGGGGACCTACTTTAACTATGGCTACACCTTC
j_call: TRBJ1-2; v_call: TRBV15; d_call: .; clone_size: .; cdr3_aa: CATSHAGSRGYTF; cdr3_nt: TGTGCCACCAGTCATGCAGGGTCGCGGGGCTACACCTTC
j_call: TRBJ1-5; v_call: TRBV19; d_call: TRBD1; clone_size: .; cdr3_aa: CASSIGDRRGNQPQHF; cdr3_nt: TGTGCCAGTAGTATAGGGGATCGCAGGGGGAATCAGCCCCAGCATTTT
j_call: TRBJ2-7; v_call: TRBV13; d_call: TRBD1; clone_size: .; cdr3_aa: CASSPGQSSLEQYF; cdr3_nt: TGTGCCAGCAGCCCGGGACAGTCCTCCCTCGAGCAGTACTTC
j_call: TRBJ2-6; v_call: TRBV6-4; d_call: .; clone_size: .; cdr3_aa: CASSPDSGANVLTF; cdr3_nt: TGTGCCAGCAGCCCCGACTCTGGGGCCAACGTCCTGACTTTC
j_call: TRBJ2-2; v_call: TRBV5-6; d_call: .; clone_size: .; cdr3_aa: CASSFVGVGNTGELFF; cdr3_nt: TGTGCCAGCAGCTTTGTCGGGGTGGGCAACACCGGGGAGCTGTTTTTT
j_call: TRBJ2-5; v_call: TRBV7-9; d_call: .; clone_size: .; cdr3_aa: CASSWGDPYQETQYF; cdr3_nt: TGTGCCAGCAGCTGGGGGGACCCGTACCAAGAGACCCAGTACTTC
j_call: TRBJ2-3; v_call: TRBV5-1; d_call: TRBD1; clone_size: .; cdr3_aa: CASSAQGVTSSTDTQYF; cdr3_nt: TGCGCCAGCAGCGCACAGGGGGTAACCTCTAGCACAGATACGCAGTATTTT
j_call: TRBJ1-1; v_call: TRBV6-5; d_call: .; clone_size: .; cdr3_aa: CASSYNPGVAEAFF; cdr3_nt: TGTGCCAGCAGTTACAACCCAGGGGTAGCTGAAGCTTTCTTT